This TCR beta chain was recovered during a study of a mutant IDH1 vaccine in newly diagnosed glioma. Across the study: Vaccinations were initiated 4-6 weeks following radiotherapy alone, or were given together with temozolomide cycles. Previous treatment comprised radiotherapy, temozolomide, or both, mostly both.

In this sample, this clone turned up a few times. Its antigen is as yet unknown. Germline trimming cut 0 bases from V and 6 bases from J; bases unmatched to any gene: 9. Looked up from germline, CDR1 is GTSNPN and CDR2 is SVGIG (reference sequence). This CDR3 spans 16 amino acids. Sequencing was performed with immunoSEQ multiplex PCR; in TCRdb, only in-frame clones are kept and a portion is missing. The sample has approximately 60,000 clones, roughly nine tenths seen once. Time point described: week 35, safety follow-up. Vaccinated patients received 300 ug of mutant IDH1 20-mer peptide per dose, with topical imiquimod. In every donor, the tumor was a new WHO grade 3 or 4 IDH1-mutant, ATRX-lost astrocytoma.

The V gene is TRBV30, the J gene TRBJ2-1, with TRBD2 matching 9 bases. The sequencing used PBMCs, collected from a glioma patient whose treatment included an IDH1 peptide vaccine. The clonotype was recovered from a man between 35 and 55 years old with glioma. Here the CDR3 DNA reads TGTGCCTGGAGTGTACTATATAGCGGGAGACCCAATGAGCAGTTCTTC. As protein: CAWSVLYSGRPNEQFF.